The rows below give T cell receptor beta chains drawn from one sample of a study of T cells after yellow fever vaccination. TCRdb re-derived calls from the 5' RACE reads in MiXCR, one entry per CDR3 protein. There are 350,000 to 450,000 distinct CDR3 sequences in the sample; about 6.2% occur only once, and around 16% lies in the top ten. Material: PBMCs, obtained 5 days after the yellow fever booster vaccination. The receptors stem from a man aged 30 to 39 who received the YFV17D yellow fever vaccine. Each CDR3 is given with its conserved first and last residue. Fields, in order: D gene, CDR3 length, V gene, clone size, J gene, CDR3 DNA, CDR3 protein. A D gene is named only where the DNA matches it firmly. Expanded clones get a size class; other rows say once, few or many, or leave the size out.

D: NA; length: 15; V: TRBV7-2; size: NA; J: TRBJ2-3; DNA: TGTGCCAGCAGCACACTAGGACTCGGGATAGATACGCAGTATTTT; CDR3: CASSTLGLGIDTQYF
D: NA; length: 16; V: TRBV24-1; size: NA; J: TRBJ2-2; DNA: TGTGCCACCAGTGACCCGTCAGGGGTGAACACCGGGGAGCTGTTTTTT; CDR3: CATSDPSGVNTGELFF
D: NA; length: 12; V: TRBV21-1; size: few; J: TRBJ2-3; DNA: TGTGCCTGCCATGTTAGTACAGATACGCAGTATTTT; CDR3: CACHVSTDTQYF
D: NA; length: 14; V: TRBV7-9; size: many; J: TRBJ2-7; DNA: TGTGCCAGCAGCGTTCCGGGTCCCCTGTACGAGCAGTACTTC; CDR3: CASSVPGPLYEQYF
D: NA; length: 14; V: TRBV5-1; size: many; J: TRBJ2-7; DNA: TGCGCCAGCAGCTCCGGGACGGGGACCTACGAGCAGTACTTC; CDR3: CASSSGTGTYEQYF
D: NA; length: 15; V: TRBV3-1; size: many; J: TRBJ2-1; DNA: TGTGCCAGCAGCCAAGCTGTCCTGCGGTTCAATGAGCAGTTCTTC; CDR3: CASSQAVLRFNEQFF
D: NA; length: 16; V: TRBV7-2; size: NA; J: TRBJ2-2; DNA: TGTGCCAGCAGTCGTACTAGTTTCTTAAACACCGGGGAGCTGTTTTTT; CDR3: CASSRTSFLNTGELFF
D: NA; length: 13; V: TRBV24-1; size: NA; J: TRBJ2-3; DNA: TGTGCCACCAGTGATTCCAACACTGATACGCAGTATTTT; CDR3: CATSDSNTDTQYF
D: NA; length: 15; V: TRBV29-1; size: many; J: TRBJ2-1; DNA: TGCAGCGCTCGTGGACGGGCGGCGGGATACAATGAGCAGTTCTTC; CDR3: CSARGRAAGYNEQFF
D: NA; length: 12; V: TRBV25-1; size: NA; J: TRBJ1-2; DNA: TGTGCCAGCAGTGATACTGGGCGCGGCTACACCTTC; CDR3: CASSDTGRGYTF
D: TRBD2; length: 17; V: TRBV7-9; size: few; J: TRBJ2-2; DNA: TGTGCCAGCAGCTCCGGGACTAGCGGGAGAGAAACCGGGGAGCTGTTTTTT; CDR3: CASSSGTSGRETGELFF
D: TRBD2; length: 17; V: TRBV24-1; size: NA; J: TRBJ2-3; DNA: TGTGCCACCAGTGATGGCGGATGGGCGGGAGGAGGAGATACGCAGTATTTT; CDR3: CATSDGGWAGGGDTQYF
D: NA; length: 15; V: TRBV7-6; size: few; J: TRBJ2-7; DNA: TGTGCCAGCAGCTTAGGGCAGGGGGGTATCTACGAGCAGTACTTC; CDR3: CASSLGQGGIYEQYF
D: TRBD2; length: 17; V: TRBV11-2; size: few; J: TRBJ2-7; DNA: TGTGCCAGCAGCGACCGACTAGCGGGAGGGCCCTCGGAAGAGCAGTACTTC; CDR3: CASSDRLAGGPSEEQYF
D: NA; length: 15; V: TRBV7-2; size: many; J: TRBJ1-2; DNA: TGTGCCAGCAGTATGGAAACGACAGCTAACTATGGCTACACCTTC; CDR3: CASSMETTANYGYTF
D: NA; length: 12; V: TRBV7-2; size: many; J: TRBJ2-5; DNA: TGTGCCAGCAGCCACCCCCAAGAGACCCAGTACTTC; CDR3: CASSHPQETQYF
D: NA; length: 16; V: TRBV14; size: many; J: TRBJ1-2; DNA: TGTGCCAGCAGCCAAGATCTGGTGGGGGAAGTGTATGGCTACACCTTC; CDR3: CASSQDLVGEVYGYTF
D: TRBD2; length: 14; V: TRBV24-1; size: few; J: TRBJ2-4; DNA: TGTGCCACCAGTGACCCCGGGGGGGGCAACATTCAGTACTTC; CDR3: CATSDPGGGNIQYF
D: NA; length: 13; V: TRBV15; size: few; J: TRBJ1-2; DNA: TGTGCCACCAGCAGAGTGCAGCCCTATGGCTACACCTTC; CDR3: CATSRVQPYGYTF
D: NA; length: 12; V: TRBV7-2; size: NA; J: TRBJ1-3; DNA: TGTGCCAGCAGCTCTCAAGGAAACACCATATATTTT; CDR3: CASSSQGNTIYF
D: NA; length: 16; V: TRBV20-1; size: NA; J: TRBJ2-7; DNA: TGCTGTGCTAACCCCTTTGAGGCAGGCGGCACCTACGAGCAGTACTTC; CDR3: CCANPFEAGGTYEQYF
D: TRBD2; length: 14; V: TRBV20-1; size: few; J: TRBJ2-4; DNA: TGCAGTGCTAGTAGCGGGAATCTGAAAAACATTCAGTACTTC; CDR3: CSASSGNLKNIQYF
D: NA; length: 16; V: TRBV7-6; size: NA; J: TRBJ2-1; DNA: TGTGCCAGCAGCTCCGGGGGAGTCCTCTCCTACAATGAGCAGTTCTTC; CDR3: CASSSGGVLSYNEQFF
D: NA; length: 15; V: TRBV12-3/TRBV12-4; size: few; J: TRBJ1-2; DNA: TGTGCCAGCAGTTTAGAGGGCAGGACGCTGGCTGGCTACACCTTC; CDR3: CASSLEGRTLAGYTF
D: TRBD2; length: 16; V: TRBV3-1; size: many; J: TRBJ2-1; DNA: TGTGCCAGCAGCCCCGAGGGACTAGCAGCCTACAATGAGCAGTTCTTC; CDR3: CASSPEGLAAYNEQFF
D: TRBD2; length: 15; V: TRBV9; size: few; J: TRBJ2-7; DNA: TGTGCCAGCAGCGTAGGTGGGACTAGCGGCTACGAGCAGTACTTC; CDR3: CASSVGGTSGYEQYF
D: NA; length: 12; V: TRBV7-2; size: many; J: TRBJ2-1; DNA: TGTGCCAGCAGCTTATTTACCCATGAGCAGTTCTTC; CDR3: CASSLFTHEQFF
D: NA; length: 16; V: TRBV3-1; size: NA; J: TRBJ2-3; DNA: TGTGCCAGCAGCCAACTTGGGGCCACCTTGAGAGGTACGCAGTATTTT; CDR3: CASSQLGATLRGTQYF